This T cell receptor (beta chain) was captured by sequencing in a study of T cell changes during pregnancy in multiple sclerosis (dated by TCRdb to the late 2010s). In terms of the full investigation: Changes in the T cell repertoire over the course of pregnancy were examined in this study in women with multiple sclerosis.

Comments on this clone: This clone's antigen is unknown. The sample holds no much larger clone one base away, and base qualities are not on file.

Libraries were prepared through the immunoSEQ multiplex PCR assay. Not all clones reach the TCRdb copy of this immuneACCESS table, which keeps in-frame sequences only. Checked studies attribute under half of the gap to unresolved V genes and leave the rest unexplained. A total of around 20,000 clones appear in this sample, about 87% of them only once. Together, the top ten hold roughly 5.5% of the sample. Sequenced material: CD8+ T cells from peripheral blood mononuclear cells, taken after pregnancy. The clonotype originates from a female donor in good health, enrolled as a control in a pregnancy study.

The DNA is as follows: TGTGCCACAAGGGGGGGCGGTGAGCAGTTCTTC. Its protein is CATRGGGEQFF. Rearrangement joined TRBV5-6 to TRBJ2-1; TRBD2 might be the D gene, on 7 matching bases. The germline V gene provides CDR1 SGHDT and CDR2 YYEEEE. From the cysteine through the phenylalanine, the CDR3 covers 11 amino acids. This entry keeps only the CDR3 DNA: 33 bases, framed from base 1. Between the V and J ends, shortened by 9 bases and 9 bases respectively, the junction contains 13 bases.